Sequencing of this T cell receptor beta chain was carried out in a study of CD8 T cells in ankylosing spondylitis. Study-wide points: In ankylosing spondylitis blood, a motif of roughly 8 highly homologous TCR beta variants appeared characteristic.

Making use of molecular barcodes, quantitative 5'-RACE generated TCR beta libraries. One entry per CDR3 protein, called by TCRdb with MiXCR from the 5' RACE reads. Of about 130,000 distinct CDR3 sequences listed, roughly 13% are singletons. This CDR3 comprises 15 residues. Germline CDR1 and CDR2: SGHDN and FVKESK. V trimming: 4 bases; J trimming: 10 bases; junction bases outside the gene matches: 10. As concerns this clonotype: No antigen is known for it.

The TCR originated in a female donor with ankylosing spondylitis or in good health (not recorded which). V usage is TRBV14 and J usage is TRBJ2-1, with 10 bases fitting TRBD1. Sequenced input: blood, either unsorted or a sorted T cell fraction (not recorded which). The CDR3 DNA reads as TGTGCCAGCAGCCCCGACAGGGGGCCCTTCGTAGAGCAGTTCTTC. Amino acids: CASSPDRGPFVEQFF. The full variable domain, rest sourced from reference TRBV14 and TRBJ2-1, is EAGVTQFPSHSVIEKGQTVTLRCDPISGHDNLYWYRRVMGKEIKFLLHFVKESKQDESGMPNNRFLAERTGGTYSTLKVQPAELEDSGVYFCASSPDRGPFVEQFFGPGTRLTVL.